A selection of T cell receptor beta chains follows, all from one sample in a study of OX40 agonist ivuxolimab in advanced cancers. This table comes from immunoSEQ multiplex PCR, and its TCRdb copy is limited to in-frame clones, with some not included. The sample includes about 77,000 clones, around nine tenths seen only once; the top ten take 4.5% to 5%. The material was CD4+ or CD8+ T cells sorted from blood, obtained in a trial of the OX40 agonist ivuxolimab. The source is an adult with an advanced solid tumor such as melanoma, head and neck, liver or kidney cancer. Both conserved end residues are part of each CDR3. The order of the fields is J gene, V gene, clone size, CDR3 length, D gene, CDR3 protein, CDR3 DNA. A D gene is named only where the DNA matches it firmly. Some rows mark clone size as missing; the rest say once, few, many or name a class of expanded clone.

TRBJ2-1 TRBV5-1 . 16 . CASSPTFRTRGNEQFF TGCGCCAGCAGCCCAACTTTCCGGACACGGGGCAATGAGCAGTTCTTC
TRBJ1-1 TRBV6-6 . 14 . CASSPNERNTEAFF TGTGCCAGCAGCCCAAACGAGCGCAACACTGAAGCTTTCTTT
TRBJ1-5 TRBV19 . 15 . CASSALGPYNQPQHF TGTGCCAGTAGTGCGCTGGGGCCGTACAATCAGCCCCAGCATTTT
TRBJ1-1 TRBV7-3 . 14 TRBD1 CASSSTGGKNEAFF TGTGCCAGCAGCTCAACAGGGGGAAAAAATGAAGCTTTCTTT
TRBJ2-1 TRBV7-2 . 16 TRBD2 CASSRTSVPSHNEQFF TGTGCCAGCAGCCGCACTAGCGTCCCTTCCCACAATGAGCAGTTCTTC
TRBJ1-1 TRBV6-6 . 16 . CASSYPYSTVNTEAFF TGTGCCAGCAGTTATCCCTATAGCACAGTAAACACTGAAGCTTTCTTT
TRBJ1-2 TRBV2 . 13 . CASSEVPIYGYTF TGTGCCAGCAGTGAAGTCCCGATCTATGGCTACACCTTC
TRBJ2-2 TRBV2 . 16 TRBD2 CASSEGGRAYTGELFF TGTGCCAGCAGTGAGGGCGGGAGGGCCTACACCGGGGAGCTGTTTTTT
TRBJ2-5 TRBV7-9 . 12 . CASSSGSRTQYF TGTGCCAGCAGCTCGGGGAGTAGGACCCAGTACTTC
TRBJ1-2 TRBV28 . 13 . CASSWTGGYGYTF TGTGCCAGCAGTTGGACCGGGGGCTATGGCTACACCTTC
TRBJ1-5 TRBV4-1 few 15 TRBD1 CASSRPGQQNQPQHF TGCGCCAGCAGCCGGCCGGGACAGCAAAATCAGCCCCAGCATTTT
TRBJ1-5 TRBV5-6 . 17 . CASSSYFSGATRQPQHF TGTGCCAGCAGCAGCTATTTTTCCGGGGCAACGCGACAGCCCCAGCATTTT
TRBJ1-2 TRBV29-1 once 12 . CRAVRSNYGYTF TGCAGGGCCGTTAGGTCAAACTATGGCTACACCTTC
TRBJ2-3 TRBV5-1 . 14 TRBD2 CASSGLAGEDTQYF TGCGCCAGCAGTGGGCTAGCGGGAGAAGATACGCAGTATTTT
TRBJ2-7 TRBV7-2 . 16 . CASSLVPSGLAYEQYF TGTGCCAGCAGCTTAGTCCCGTCGGGGTTGGCATACGAGCAGTACTTC
TRBJ2-1 TRBV5-1 . 16 . CASSLRPADSYNEQFF TGCGCCAGCAGCTTGAGGCCAGCGGACTCCTACAATGAGCAGTTCTTC
TRBJ2-5 TRBV7-9 once 16 TRBD2 CASSPGTSGKWETQYF TGTGCCAGCAGCCCCGGGACTAGCGGGAAGTGGGAGACCCAGTACTTC
TRBJ1-5 TRBV6-5 . 14 . CASSSRTGNQPQHF TGTGCCAGCAGTTCCCGGACAGGCAATCAGCCCCAGCATTTT
TRBJ2-1 TRBV6-5 . 15 TRBD1 CASSRGDRGHNEQFF TGTGCCAGCAGTCGAGGGGACAGGGGGCACAATGAGCAGTTCTTC
TRBJ2-1 TRBV12-1 . 19 . CASSRERHPASSPYNEQFF TGTGCCAGCAGTCGGGAGCGGCACCCCGCCAGCTCACCCTACAATGAGCAGTTCTTC
TRBJ1-3 TRBV5-1 . 14 . CASSPFGGGNTIYF TGCGCCAGCAGCCCCTTTGGGGGGGGAAACACCATATATTTT
TRBJ2-7 TRBV18 . 15 . CASSQSQGGAYEQYF TGTGCCAGCTCACAGTCACAGGGTGGTGCCTACGAGCAGTACTTC
TRBJ2-2 TRBV28 . 15 . CASSQPGPGTGELFF TGTGCCAGCAGTCAGCCGGGACCGGGCACCGGGGAGCTGTTTTTT
TRBJ2-7 TRBV9 . 14 TRBD2 CASSATSVSYEQYF TGTGCCAGCAGCGCGACTAGCGTCTCCTACGAGCAGTACTTC